One and the same sample provided the 15 T cell receptor beta chains below, sequenced in a study of a mutant IDH1 vaccine in newly diagnosed glioma. The table came from immunoSEQ multiplex PCR; TCRdb's copy has only in-frame clones and leaves some out. This repertoire shows about 94,000 clones, roughly 91% found once; its top ten account for roughly 0.81%. Time point defined: week 47, end of study. Topical imiquimod was applied with each vaccine dose, which held 300 ug of mutant IDH1 20-mer peptide. Antigens for these TCRs are unknown. The sequencing here drew on PBMCs, taken from a glioma patient whose treatment included an IDH1 peptide vaccine. The source of these receptors is a woman aged 50 to 60 with glioma.

The V gene is TRBV14, the J gene TRBJ1-2, with D unclear. Deletions cut 0 bases from V and 4 bases from J, with 21 bases between. Germline lookup yields CDR1 SGHDN and CDR2 FVKESK. The CDR3 length is 18 residues. In DNA form, the CDR3 reads TGTGCCAGCAGCCAAGAGGAAGGACCGAGCGTTATGGGCTATGGCTACACCTTC. Protein: CASSQEEGPSVMGYGYTF.

The table lists this clone with a few counts. J is TRBJ1-1 and V is TRBV19, with D possibly TRBD1 on 6 matching bases. V was trimmed by 10 bases and J by 6 bases, leaving 12 bases between them. This CDR3 contains 11 residues. Per the germline V gene, CDR1 is LNHDA and CDR2 is SQIVND (reference sequence). The DNA for the CDR3 is TGTGCCACCAGGGGATGGCCTGAAGCTTTCTTT. It is translated as CATRGWPEAFF.

This chain links TRBV30 with TRBJ2-3, with no clear D. Germline loops: CDR1 GTSNPN, CDR2 SVGIG (reference sequence). The CDR3 extends over 13 amino acids. V was clipped by 8 bases and J by 4 bases, with 16 bases between them. The CDR3 spells CAGRKESADTQYF. The DNA of the CDR3 is TGTGCCGGCCGGAAGGAATCGGCAGATACGCAGTATTTT.

The count of this clone is one. The chain carries TRBV2 and TRBJ1-2; D is unresolved. Germline loops: CDR1 SNHLY, CDR2 FYNNEI. The CDR3 runs to 12 residues. V was shortened by 7 bases and J by 7 bases, with 13 bases between the two germline ends. CDR3 in DNA: TGTGCCAGCACAACAACGCACTGTGGCTACACCTTC. Translated, it gives CASTTTHCGYTF.

The chain combines TRBV5-1 with TRBJ2-7; D not resolved. Germline V gene sequence: CDR1 SGHRS, CDR2 YFSETQ. The ends were cut back, 1 base at V and 3 bases at J, with 11 bases in the middle. This CDR3 has 14 residues. CDR3 region: CASSLPGQLYEQYF. CDR3 nucleotide sequence: TGCGCCAGCAGCTTGCCGGGTCAACTCTACGAGCAGTACTTC.

The gene calls are TRBV27 and TRBJ2-5; 7 nucleotides align to TRBD1. From germline, CDR1 is MNHEY and CDR2 SMNVEV (reference sequence). The CDR3 runs 13 residues. Trimming at V came to 6 bases and at J to 4 bases, leaving 5 bases not matched to a gene. The CDR3 DNA reads TGTGCCAGCAGCAAGCGGACAGGAGAGACCCAGTACTTC. It yields the protein CASSKRTGETQYF.

This chain links TRBV19 with TRBJ1-5, with D unresolved. V was pared by 4 bases and J by 10 bases, with 17 bases between. Germline CDR1 is LNHDA and CDR2 is SQIVND (reference sequence). The CDR3 contains 14 residues. CDR3 DNA: TGTGCCAGTAGTACTACAGCCGAGAGAAACCCCCAGCATTTT. It is translated as CASSTTAERNPQHF.

This chain uses TRBV9 with TRBJ1-3; unclear D gene. CDR1 SGDLS and CDR2 YYNGEE come from the germline V gene. Trimming cost V 0 bases and J 0 bases, with 4 bases left between them. CDR3 length: 14 amino acids. The CDR3, as DNA: TGTGCCAGCAGCGTAGAAAACTCTGGAAACACCATATATTTT. As protein: CASSVENSGNTIYF.

The V and J genes are TRBV23-1 and TRBJ2-4; D possibly corresponds to TRBD2 (6 bases). TRBV23-1 is an ORF for which the function is uncertain. The CDR3 is 18 amino acids. V was cut by 0 bases and J by 0 bases, with 15 bases left in between. The CDR3 sequence is CASSQSGGGALAKNIQYF. DNA of the CDR3: TGCGCCAGCAGTCAATCGGGGGGTGGGGCCTTAGCCAAAAACATTCAGTACTTC.

The rearrangement uses TRBV5-1 and TRBJ2-3; TRBD2 matches 8 bases. This CDR3 region has 15 residues. V shed 4 bases and J 3 bases; nucleotides not matched to a gene: 7. Germline V gives CDR1 SGHRS, CDR2 YFSETQ. The CDR3 DNA reads TGCGCCAGCAGCCCAGAGACGGGGGGGACAGATACGCAGTATTTT. Its translation is CASSPETGGTDTQYF.

The V call is TRBV5-1, the J call TRBJ2-6; D is tentatively TRBD1 or TRBD2 (6 bases each). The CDR3 totals 17 residues. Trimming removed 0 bases at V and 3 bases at J, with 13 bases between. The germline CDR1 and CDR2 sequences are SGHRS and YFSETQ. The CDR3 is CASSLAGGGSGANVLTF. CDR3 in DNA: TGCGCCAGCAGCTTGGCCGGGGGCGGCAGTGGGGCCAACGTCCTGACTTTC.

V is TRBV10-2 and J is TRBJ2-2; D is unresolved. The CDR3 contains 12 residues. Germline values: CDR1 WSHSY, CDR2 SAAADI. Trimming removed 5 bases from V and 11 bases from J, with 12 bases in between. CDR3 bases: TGCGCCAGCAGTTCAGAACGTGGAGAGCTGTTTTTT. Protein sequence: CASSSERGELFF.

The table lists this clone with a count of one. J is TRBJ1-2 and V is TRBV29-1, with 7 nucleotides matching TRBD1. This CDR3 is 12 amino acids long. V lost 5 bases and J lost 3; bases outside the gene matches: 3. The germline gives CDR1 SQVTM, CDR2 ANQGSEA. The CDR3 here is CSVRQGDYGYTF. CDR3 sequence (DNA): TGCAGCGTTAGACAGGGAGACTATGGCTACACCTTC. Filled out from reference TRBV29-1 and TRBJ1-2, the complete variable domain reads SAVISQKPSRDICQRGTSLTIQCQVDSQVTMMFWYRQQPGQSLTLIATANQGSEATYESGFVIDKFPISRPNLTFSTLTVSNMSPEDSSIYLCSVRQGDYGYTFGSGTRLTVV.

This chain connects TRBV13 to TRBJ2-1, with TRBD2 identical over 9 bases. CDR1 and CDR2 from the germline V gene are PRHDT and FYEKMQ (reference sequence). The CDR3 is 18 residues long. Trimming cost V 1 base and J 1 base; bases outside gene matches: 8. The CDR3 loop reads CASSLAGASGNSYNEQFF. DNA of the CDR3: TGTGCCAGCAGCTTAGCAGGGGCTAGCGGGAATTCCTACAATGAGCAGTTCTTC.

This rearrangement joins TRBV5-1 to TRBJ2-1; D possibly corresponds to TRBD2 (7 bases). There are 18 residues in the CDR3. The germline CDR1 and CDR2 sequences are SGHRS and YFSETQ. V lost 4 bases and J lost 9, with 29 bases in between. CDR3 amino acids: CASSPGQGFREGRVEQFF. The CDR3 DNA reads as TGCGCCAGCAGCCCGGGGCAGGGGTTTAGGGAGGGCCGGGTTGAGCAGTTCTTC.